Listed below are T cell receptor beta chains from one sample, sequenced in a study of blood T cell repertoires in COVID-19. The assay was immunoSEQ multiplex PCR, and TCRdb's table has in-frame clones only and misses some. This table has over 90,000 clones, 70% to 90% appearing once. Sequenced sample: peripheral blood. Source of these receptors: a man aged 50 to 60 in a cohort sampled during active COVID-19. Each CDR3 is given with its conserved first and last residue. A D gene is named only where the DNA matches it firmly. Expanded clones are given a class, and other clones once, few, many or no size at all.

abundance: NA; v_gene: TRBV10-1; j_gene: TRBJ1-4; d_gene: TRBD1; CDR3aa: CASSHGQAGDEKLFF; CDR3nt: TGCGCCAGCAGTCATGGACAGGCCGGGGATGAAAAACTGTTTTTT
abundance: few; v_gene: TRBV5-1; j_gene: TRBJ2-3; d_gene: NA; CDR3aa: CASSHGTPSDTQYF; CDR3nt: TGCGCCAGCAGCCACGGGACTCCCTCAGATACGCAGTATTTT
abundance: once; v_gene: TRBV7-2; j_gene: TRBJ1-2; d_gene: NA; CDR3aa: CASSLGGLFPYTF; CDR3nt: TGTGCCAGCAGCTTAGGAGGGTTATTTCCCTACACCTTC
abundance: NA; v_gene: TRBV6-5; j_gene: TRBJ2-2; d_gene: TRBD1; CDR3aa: CASTLDRGNTGELFF; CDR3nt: TGTGCCAGCACATTGGACAGGGGGAACACCGGGGAGCTGTTTTTT
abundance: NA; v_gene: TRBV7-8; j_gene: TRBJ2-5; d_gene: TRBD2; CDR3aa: CASSLSTSGLGQETQYF; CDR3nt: TGTGCCAGCAGCTTGAGTACTAGCGGTTTGGGGCAAGAGACCCAGTACTTC
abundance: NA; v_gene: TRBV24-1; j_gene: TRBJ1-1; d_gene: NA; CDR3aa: CATSDVGGTEAFF; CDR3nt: TGTGCCACCAGTGATGTAGGGGGTACGGAAGCTTTCTTT
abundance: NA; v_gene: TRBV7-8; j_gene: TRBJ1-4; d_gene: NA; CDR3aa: CASSPRTRENEKLFF; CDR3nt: TGTGCCAGCAGCCCACGCACTAGGGAGAATGAAAAACTGTTTTTT
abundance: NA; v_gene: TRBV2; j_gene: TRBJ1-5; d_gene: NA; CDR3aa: CASGSYSNQPQHF; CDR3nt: TGTGCCAGTGGCTCGTATAGCAATCAGCCCCAGCATTTT
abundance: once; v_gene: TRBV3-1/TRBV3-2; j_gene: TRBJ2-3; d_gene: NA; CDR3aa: CASSQGQENTQYF; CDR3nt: TGTGCCAGCAGCCAAGGACAGGAAAATACGCAGTATTTT
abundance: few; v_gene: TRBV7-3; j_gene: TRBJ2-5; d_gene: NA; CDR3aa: CASSSGGGRETQYF; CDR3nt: TGTGCCAGCAGCTCGGGCGGGGGCCGGGAGACCCAGTACTTC